What follows is one T cell receptor delta chain and its context. Its antigen is not known. This likely reflects a read error, since a far larger clone is one base away. Other DNA sequences within the sample encode an identical CDR3. The CDR3 loop spans 25 amino acids. J gave up 3 bases and V 0 bases, and 29 bases lay outside the gene matches. Germline CDR1 reads TSWWSYY; CDR2 reads QGS. The sample comes from a study of γδ T cells in repeated Plasmodium falciparum infection. Overall study context: Samples were taken at baseline, before some infections, and 21 days after each. Study-wide points: Compared with Australian children, Malian Vdelta2-negative repertoires seemed more clonal, less diverse, less shared.

TCRdb reanalysed the multiplex PCR reads with CATT. Of tens of thousands of delta-chain clones in the sample, more than 0.85% are singletons; the top ten hold more than 9%. Gammadelta T cells were flow-sorted from PBMC into Vgamma9/Vdelta2+ and Vdelta2-negative populations for bulk analysis. The chain couples TRDV1 to TRDJ1; 12 bases are a match to TRDD3. Assignment of the J gene here rests on matching the DNA to germline, because TCRdb gives none. This receptor was identified in a pool of human donors (malaria-infected and uninfected, not separated). What was sequenced was gamma-delta T cells from blood. CDR3 sequence reads: CALGELPYVAIKIPVLGDTPDKLIF. CDR3 sequence (DNA): TGTGCTCTTGGGGAACTACCTTATGTCGCCATTAAAATTCCGGTACTGGGGGATACCCCCGATAAACTCATCTTT.